The 5 T cell receptor beta chains presented below share a single source sample, sequenced in a study of tumor-infiltrating lymphocytes in localized non-small cell lung cancer (TCRdb year 2021). Library construction relied on the immunoSEQ multiplex PCR assay. Drawn from immuneACCESS, this table holds only the in-frame rearrangements with V and J called that TCRdb kept. Clones are partly lost; checked studies trace under half to an unresolved V gene and leave the rest unexplained. Recorded for this sample are some 15,000 clones; 80% of them occurred a single time. The ten largest clones add up to around a tenth of the sample. Source material: uninvolved lung tissue not adjacent to the tumor. The receptors were sampled from a human donor with non-small cell lung cancer.

This clone was counted a few times. The chain is built from TRBV30 and TRBJ2-1, with D maybe TRBD2 (6 bases). V was shortened by 4 bases and J by 0 bases, with 10 bases between the two germline ends. CDR3 size: 14 residues. Germline V gene sequence: CDR1 GTSNPN, CDR2 SVGIG (reference sequence). The CDR3 here is CAWIGGSSYNEQFF. The DNA for the CDR3 is TGTGCCTGGATCGGGGGAAGCTCCTACAATGAGCAGTTCTTC.

The CDR3 loop is CASRRQGPTGELFF. As DNA, the CDR3 is TGTGCCAGCAGGAGGCAGGGTCCCACCGGGGAGCTGTTTTTT. The V and J genes are TRBV6-5 and TRBJ2-2, with D tentatively TRBD1 (5 bases). The germline V gene encodes CDR1 MNHEY and CDR2 SVGAGI. The CDR3 runs to 14 residues. V dropped 6 bases and J dropped 4 bases, with 12 bases sitting between them.

The chain joins TRBV5-1 to TRBJ2-7; a weak D match, TRBD2 (6 bases). V was clipped by 2 bases and J by 0 bases, with 9 bases between them. This CDR3 has 14 amino acids. Germline CDR1 reads SGHRS; CDR2 reads YFSETQ. CDR3 protein: CASSFGTSSYEQYF. As DNA, the CDR3 is TGCGCCAGCAGCTTTGGGACTTCCTCCTACGAGCAGTACTTC.

This rearrangement joins TRBV6-6 to TRBJ1-1; 8 nucleotides match TRBD1. Germline V gene sequence: CDR1 MNHNY, CDR2 SVGAGI (reference sequence). V lost 2 bases to trimming and J lost 0 bases; unmatched junction nucleotides: 5. The CDR3 is 16 amino acids. The CDR3 protein is CASSYTLQGVNTEAFF. CDR3 nucleotides: TGTGCCAGCAGTTACACCCTACAGGGGGTGAACACTGAAGCTTTCTTT.

This clone was picked up one time. The V and J genes are TRBV10-3 and TRBJ2-5, with 8 positions matching TRBD2. The CDR3 contains 15 residues. Per the germline V gene, CDR1 is ENHRY and CDR2 is SYGVKD. V dropped 3 bases and J dropped 0; count of bases not matched to a gene: 3. CDR3 protein: CAISESSGYQETQYF. The CDR3 DNA follows: TGTGCCATCAGTGAATCTAGCGGGTACCAAGAGACCCAGTACTTC.